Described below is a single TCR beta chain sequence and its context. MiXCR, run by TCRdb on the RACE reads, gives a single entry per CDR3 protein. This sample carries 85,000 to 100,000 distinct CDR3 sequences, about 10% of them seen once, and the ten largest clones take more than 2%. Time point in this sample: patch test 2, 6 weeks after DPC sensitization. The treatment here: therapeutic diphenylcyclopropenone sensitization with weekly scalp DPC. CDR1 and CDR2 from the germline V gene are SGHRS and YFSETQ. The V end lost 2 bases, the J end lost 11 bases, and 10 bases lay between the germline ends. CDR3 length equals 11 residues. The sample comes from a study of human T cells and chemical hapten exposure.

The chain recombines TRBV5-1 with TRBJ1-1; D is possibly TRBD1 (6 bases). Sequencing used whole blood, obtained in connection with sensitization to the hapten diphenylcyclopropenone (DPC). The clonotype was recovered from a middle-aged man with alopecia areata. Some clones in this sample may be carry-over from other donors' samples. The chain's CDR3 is CASSFRGEAFF. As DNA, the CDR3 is TGCGCCAGCAGCTTCAGGGGTGAGGCTTTCTTT.